A single sample gave rise to the 28 T cell receptor beta chains below, sequenced in a study of control samples from healthy donors and cancer patients. Assay: immunoSEQ multiplex PCR; the TCRdb copy retains only in-frame clones and omits some. This sample carries about 19,000 clones, roughly 80% of them seen once, and the ten largest clones take around 28%. Source material: PBMCs. The receptors shown here come from a man older than 75 with head and neck cancer.

The chain has TRBV27 and TRBJ2-7, with D possibly being TRBD2 (6 bases). Germline CDR1 reads MNHEY; CDR2 reads SMNVEV (reference sequence). V was cut by 3 bases and J by 6 bases, with 6 bases left in between. The CDR3 sequence is 11 residues long. DNA for the CDR3: TGTGCCAGCAGTTTCGGGAGCGAGCAGTACTTC. This sequence encodes CASSFGSEQYF.

The V and J genes are TRBV11-2 and TRBJ2-3; TRBD2 matches 9 bases. The V and J ends lost 1 base and 2 bases, in that order; junction bases with no gene match: 7. The CDR3 consists of 17 residues. Germline V gives CDR1 SGHAT, CDR2 FQNNGV. In DNA, the CDR3 is TGTGCCAGCAGCTTAGTATCTCGCGGGAGGGCCACAGATACGCAGTATTTT. As protein: CASSLVSRGRATDTQYF. Full variable domain (missing parts from reference TRBV11-2 and TRBJ2-3): EAGVAQSPRYKIIEKRQSVAFWCNPISGHATLYWYQQILGQGPKLLIQFQNNGVVDDSQLPKDRFSAERLKGVDSTLKIQPAKLEDSAVYLCASSLVSRGRATDTQYFGPGTRLTVL.

The chain links TRBV18 to TRBJ1-2; tentatively, D is TRBD1 (6 bases). CDR1 KGHSH and CDR2 LQKENI come from the germline V gene. V lost 2 bases and J 4 bases, leaving 14 bases between the germline ends. This CDR3 comprises 15 residues. CDR3 nucleotide sequence: TGTGCCAGCTCACCAACGGCAGGGGAAAGCTATGGCTACACCTTC. Protein: CASSPTAGESYGYTF.

The chain couples TRBV7-8 to TRBJ2-3, with D tentatively TRBD1 (6 bases). The CDR3 spans 15 residues. V gave up 1 base and J gave up 3 bases, with 11 bases separating them. CDR1 and CDR2 (germline): SGHVS, FQNEAQ. This CDR3 reads CASSLGGGRTDTQYF. DNA of the CDR3: TGTGCCAGCAGCTTAGGTGGGGGCAGGACAGATACGCAGTATTTT.

The genes are TRBV27 and TRBJ2-3; tentatively, D is TRBD1 or TRBD2 (6 bases each). CDR1 MNHEY and CDR2 SMNVEV come from the germline V gene (reference sequence). V was cut by 5 bases and J by 4 bases, with 13 bases left in between. This CDR3 has 14 residues. In nucleotides, the CDR3 is TGTGCCAGCAGTCAAAGGGGGGACGCAGATACGCAGTATTTT. Its protein is CASSQRGDADTQYF.

The DNA for the CDR3 is TGTGCCATCAGTGAGTCTCGGACGGTGAACACTGAAGCTTTCTTT. As protein: CAISESRTVNTEAFF. The chain has TRBV10-3 and TRBJ1-1; D gene ambiguous. The V and J ends lost 0 bases and 0 bases respectively, with 8 bases between them. CDR3 length equals 15 residues. CDR1 and CDR2 (germline): ENHRY, SYGVKD.

The chain combines TRBV28 with TRBJ2-3, with 8 bases identical to TRBD2. Germline V CDR1 and CDR2: MDHEN, SYDVKM. V lost 4 bases to trimming and J lost 4 bases; unmatched junction nucleotides: 4. This CDR3 has 14 residues. CDR3 sequence: CASSYSGGPDTQYF. The CDR3 nucleotides are TGTGCCAGCAGTTACTCGGGGGGGCCAGATACGCAGTATTTT. Supplemented by reference TRBV28 and TRBJ2-3, the full variable domain reads DVKVTQSSRYLVKRTGEKVFLECVQDMDHENMFWYRQDPGLGLRLIYFSYDVKMKEKGDIPEGYSVSREKKERFSLILESASTNQTSMYLCASSYSGGPDTQYFGPGTRLTVL.

The V gene is TRBV3-1 (or the pseudogene TRBV3-2), the J gene TRBJ1-1; no definite D call. Germline values: CDR1 LGHDT, CDR2 YNNKEL (reference sequence). Trimming stripped 2 bases from V and 3 bases from J, with 10 bases between. The CDR3 has 14 residues. In DNA form, the CDR3 reads TGTGCCAGCAGCCAAACCTGGGGAGACACTGAAGCTTTCTTT. Its translation is CASSQTWGDTEAFF.

This rearrangement joins TRBV7-8 to TRBJ2-3; TRBD2 might be the D (5 bases). The CDR3 loop spans 14 amino acids. V lost 5 bases and J lost 6, with 15 bases in between. The V gene's germline CDR1 is SGHVS and CDR2 FQNEAQ. CDR3 sequence (DNA): TGTGCCAGCAGCCAATCACCGAGGGCGGATACGCAGTATTTT. Amino acids: CASSQSPRADTQYF.

The chain recombines TRBV10-1 with TRBJ2-1, with D tentatively TRBD2 (6 bases). Germline-derived CDR1 and CDR2 are WNHNN and SYGVQD (reference sequence). V was trimmed by 2 bases and J by 1 base, leaving 9 bases between them. The CDR3 loop spans 15 amino acids. Written as DNA, the CDR3 is TGCGCCAGCAGTGAGGTCGGGGGTTCCTACAATGAGCAGTTCTTC. It yields the protein CASSEVGGSYNEQFF.

V gene TRBV7-9 combines with J gene TRBJ1-1; D is undetermined. The CDR3 loop spans 14 amino acids. CDR1 is SEHNR and CDR2 is FQNEAQ in the germline V gene (reference sequence). Between the trimmed V and J ends, which lost 0 bases and 2 bases, there was a span of 7 bases. The CDR3: CASSLAVGNTEAFF. CDR3 DNA: TGTGCCAGCAGCTTAGCTGTAGGTAACACTGAAGCTTTCTTT.

This clone was detected a few times. The V call is TRBV6-5, the J call TRBJ2-7, with TRBD1 as a possible D gene (6 bases). V gave up 0 bases and J gave up 2 bases, with 8 bases separating them. Germline CDR1 is MNHEY and CDR2 is SVGAGI. The CDR3 runs to 14 residues. The CDR3 region has the DNA TGTGCCAGCAGTTACTCTGCAGGGGCCTACGAGCAGTACTTC. This sequence encodes CASSYSAGAYEQYF.

The V and J genes are TRBV4-3 and TRBJ2-7; no definite D call. The V end was cut by 0 bases, the J end by 9 bases, with 12 bases between. There are 13 residues in the CDR3. From germline, CDR1 is LGHNA and CDR2 YSLEER. For the CDR3, the DNA is TGCGCCAGCAGCCAAGATCAGGAGATGGGGCAGTACTTC. As protein: CASSQDQEMGQYF.

The chain employs TRBV15 and TRBJ2-1; a possible D gene is TRBD1 (6 bases). V was pared by 0 bases and J by 3 bases, with 12 bases between. The CDR3 length is 16 residues. The germline V gene encodes CDR1 LNHNV and CDR2 YYDKDF (reference sequence). The CDR3 nucleotides are TGTGCCACCAGCAGAGATGGAGCAGGGGTCTACAATGAGCAGTTCTTC. This codes for CATSRDGAGVYNEQFF.

The V gene is TRBV3-1 (or the pseudogene TRBV3-2), the J gene TRBJ1-6; tentative D call: TRBD1 (5 bases). Deletions cut 6 bases from V and 3 bases from J, with 9 bases between. CDR3 length: 14 residues. Germline V gene sequence: CDR1 LGHDT, CDR2 YNNKEL (reference sequence). CDR3 sequence (DNA): TGTGCCAGCAGATCGACAGTCTATAATTCACCCCTCCACTTT. It codes for CASRSTVYNSPLHF.

This chain links TRBV11-3 with TRBJ1-1; D unclear. This CDR3 is 15 amino acids long. The ends were cut back, 1 base at V and 1 base at J, with 10 bases in the middle. CDR1 is SGHNT and CDR2 is YENEEA in the germline V gene. The CDR3 DNA sequence: TGTGCCAGCAGCTTAGCGGCAGGTCCGAACACTGAAGCTTTCTTT. This codes for CASSLAAGPNTEAFF.

The chain couples TRBV7-3 to TRBJ2-3, with 8 bases matching TRBD1. The V gene end was trimmed by 5 bases and the J gene end by 3 bases; junction bases not matched to a gene: 1. The CDR3 spans 13 residues. Germline V lookup: CDR1 SGHTA, CDR2 FQGTGA. For the CDR3, the DNA is TGTGCCAGCAGCACAGGGGGAACAGATACGCAGTATTTT. It is translated as CASSTGGTDTQYF.

V is TRBV5-1 and J is TRBJ2-5, with D possibly matching TRBD1 (6 bases). Deletions cut 4 bases from V and 2 bases from J, with 15 bases between. This CDR3 region has 15 residues. Germline assignment: CDR1 SGHRS and CDR2 YFSETQ. CDR3 bases: TGCGCCAGCAGCGTCATACCGGGACAACAAGAGACCCAGTACTTC. It yields the protein CASSVIPGQQETQYF.

V gene TRBV11-2 combines with J gene TRBJ2-7; a weak D match, TRBD1 (5 bases). Trimming stripped 2 bases from V and 3 bases from J, with 5 bases between. Germline loops: CDR1 SGHAT, CDR2 FQNNGV. This CDR3 is built from 12 residues. CDR3 nucleotide sequence: TGTGCCAGCAGCTTAACAGGCTACGAGCAGTACTTC. Translated: CASSLTGYEQYF.

The V gene is TRBV10-1, the J gene TRBJ2-1; tentatively, D is TRBD2 (7 bases). The CDR3 spans 16 residues. The V gene's germline CDR1 is WNHNN and CDR2 SYGVQD (reference sequence). Between the trimmed V and J ends, which lost 0 bases and 2 bases, there was a span of 11 bases. CDR3 bases: TGCGCCAGCAGTGAGTCGGGGGGGGCTACCTACAATGAGCAGTTCTTC. Translation: CASSESGGATYNEQFF.

The chain couples TRBV20-1 to TRBJ2-3, with 10 nucleotides matching TRBD2. The CDR3 covers 11 residues. V lost 6 bases and J lost 8; bases outside the gene matches: 2. Germline V CDR1 and CDR2: DFQATT, SNEGSKA (reference sequence). In DNA form, the CDR3 reads TGCAGTGCGCGGACTAGCGGTACGCAGTATTTT. This codes for CSARTSGTQYF.

A few counts support this clone. J is TRBJ1-6 and V is TRBV5-1; D is undetermined. Germline loops: CDR1 SGHRS, CDR2 YFSETQ. V was clipped by 4 bases and J by 7 bases, with 18 bases between them. There are 16 residues in the CDR3. The CDR3 sequence: CASSNNGQVGNSPLHF. CDR3 sequence (DNA): TGCGCCAGCAGCAACAACGGGCAGGTTGGAAATTCACCCCTCCACTTT.

The genes are TRBV4-3 and TRBJ2-5; 11 bases match TRBD2. This CDR3 spans 17 amino acids. With V trimmed by 0 bases and J by 2 bases, 5 bases remained unmatched. Germline loops: CDR1 LGHNA, CDR2 YSLEER. The CDR3 is CASSQEPGTSGQETQYF. The CDR3 DNA reads TGCGCCAGCAGCCAAGAGCCCGGGACTAGCGGACAAGAGACCCAGTACTTC.

The CDR3 nucleotides are TGTGCCAGTAGAGAGGACAGGGACACTGAAGCTTTCTTT. This encodes CASREDRDTEAFF. This chain joins TRBV19 and TRBJ1-1; 8 bases are a match to TRBD1. The CDR3 contains 13 residues. Per the germline V gene, CDR1 is LNHDA and CDR2 is SQIVND (reference sequence). V shed 6 bases and J 3 bases; nucleotides not matched to a gene: 3.

This sequence joins TRBV11-2 and TRBJ2-7; 11 nucleotides agree with TRBD2. This CDR3 has 15 residues. Trimming took 6 bases from V and 5 from J; bases not matched to a gene: 9. Germline V CDR1 and CDR2: SGHAT, FQNNGV. The CDR3 DNA reads TGTGCCAGCAGTTTACCGGGACTAGCGGCCGACGAGCAGTACTTC. It is translated as CASSLPGLAADEQYF. The whole variable domain, remainder taken from reference TRBV11-2 and TRBJ2-7, is EAGVAQSPRYKIIEKRQSVAFWCNPISGHATLYWYQQILGQGPKLLIQFQNNGVVDDSQLPKDRFSAERLKGVDSTLKIQPAKLEDSAVYLCASSLPGLAADEQYFGPGTRLTVT.

This chain joins TRBV27 and TRBJ1-2, with 7 nucleotides matching TRBD1. The germline V gene has CDR1 MNHEY and CDR2 SMNVEV (reference sequence). V was clipped by 7 bases and J by 8 bases; unmatched bases: 22. The CDR3 is 17 residues long. The CDR3 DNA reads TGTGCCAGCACTTCTCAGGGTCGACAGGGCCTATACGAGGGCTACACCTTC. Residues: CASTSQGRQGLYEGYTF.

The chain recombines TRBV5-6 with TRBJ2-5; perhaps TRBD1 as D (5 bases). Germline lookup yields CDR1 SGHDT and CDR2 YYEEEE. V shed 3 bases and J shed 5 bases, with 11 bases lying between them. This CDR3 spans 13 amino acids. DNA of the CDR3: TGTGCCAGCAGCTCCGTATCAGGGGAGACCCAGTACTTC. As protein: CASSSVSGETQYF.

This clone was picked up a small number of times. The chain carries TRBV5-1 and TRBJ1-2; maybe TRBD1 (6 bases). The CDR3 is 16 amino acids. Trimming took 1 base from V and 0 from J, leaving 13 bases between them. The V gene's germline CDR1 is SGHRS and CDR2 YFSETQ. The CDR3 reads CASSLFSGTSNYGYTF. CDR3 in DNA: TGCGCCAGCAGCTTGTTCTCAGGGACATCTAACTATGGCTACACCTTC.